This T cell receptor beta chain stems from a study of siplizumab effects on memory and regulatory T cells. The overall study: Pairing was applied to the mixed lymphocyte reactions, which contained siplizumab at 0.95 to 1 ug/mL or no drug. Study results and limitations: The naive T cell population seemed more diverse than memory cells and seemed a major contributor to the alloresponse. Among mappable alloreactive CD4+ clones, the Treg-derived fraction averaged approximately 75% with siplizumab versus less than 35% in controls.

Sequencing of each sample assayed about 10^5 TCR templates. Only in-frame clones appear in the TCRdb table, and some are missing; sequencing was by immunoSEQ multiplex PCR. The sample lists about 10,000 clones, more than 35% occurring once. This clone has more than one count but fewer than ten. What it binds is unknown. Per the germline V gene, CDR1 is SGDLS and CDR2 is YYNGEE. This CDR3 contains 14 residues. Trimming took 2 bases from V and 8 from J; bases not matched to a gene: 2. As described, mixed lymphocyte reaction cells underwent coculture at 37°C for a duration of 6 to 7 days. This clonotype was sampled from a human donor in good health; the cells came from an allogeneic mixed lymphocyte reaction. V is TRBV9 and J is TRBJ1-6; the match to TRBD1 covers 9 bases. Sequencing used CFSE-low (dividing) CD4+ T cells sorted from an allogeneic mixed lymphocyte reaction. The CDR3 spells CASSVTGGYSPLHF. The CDR3, as DNA: TGTGCCAGCAGCGTTACAGGGGGCTATTCACCCCTCCACTTT.